The source of this T cell receptor beta chain is a study of shared clonotypes between healthy human individuals. As for this clone: The sample contains more than one DNA sequence encoding this CDR3.

The CDR3 is 13 residues long. V was shortened by 5 bases and J by 0 bases, with 7 bases between the two germline ends. Germline V gives CDR1 LNHDA, CDR2 SQIVND (reference sequence). Generated by immunoSEQ multiplex PCR, the TCRdb table keeps only in-frame clones and is missing some. The table shows about 1,800,000 clones, with approximately 94% occurring only once. Terminally differentiated effector memory CD45RA+ cells were left out of the naive CD8 fraction, which was CD45RO-negative and positively selected for CCR7. The material sequenced was naive CD8+ T cells sorted from blood. The clonotype originates from a young man in good health. V gene TRBV19 combines with J gene TRBJ1-1; D ambiguous. CDR3 DNA sequence: TGTGCCAGTAGTCCCTCAATGAACACTGAAGCTTTCTTT. Amino acid sequence: CASSPSMNTEAFF.